The 2 T cell receptor beta chains given below trace back to one sample, sequenced in a study of T cell responses to AZD1222 COVID-19 vaccine. Only in-frame clones appear in the TCRdb table, and some are missing; sequencing was by immunoSEQ multiplex PCR. The table shows tens of thousands of clones, with around 89% occurring only once. The sequences come from peripheral blood, collected on day 0 of AZD1222 vaccination. The origin of the receptors is an adult in good health.

The gene calls are TRBV27 and TRBJ2-1, with TRBD2 matching over 9 bases. The J segment lost 2 bases and the V segment lost 4 bases, leaving 15 bases of the junction unmatched. Germline CDR1 and CDR2: MNHEY and SMNVEV (reference sequence). The CDR3 length is 19 residues. CDR3 protein: CASSSTDPIAGAPYNEQFF. The CDR3 nucleotides are TGTGCCAGCAGTTCCACCGACCCTATAGCGGGAGCACCCTACAATGAGCAGTTCTTC.

The V gene is TRBV11-2, the J gene TRBJ1-4; no firm D call. This CDR3 has 12 residues. Germline V lookup: CDR1 SGHAT, CDR2 FQNNGV. V shed 1 base and J shed 11 bases, with 8 bases lying between them. CDR3 DNA: TGTGCCAGCAGCTTAGTGATGGGGAAACTGTTTTTT. Residues: CASSLVMGKLFF.